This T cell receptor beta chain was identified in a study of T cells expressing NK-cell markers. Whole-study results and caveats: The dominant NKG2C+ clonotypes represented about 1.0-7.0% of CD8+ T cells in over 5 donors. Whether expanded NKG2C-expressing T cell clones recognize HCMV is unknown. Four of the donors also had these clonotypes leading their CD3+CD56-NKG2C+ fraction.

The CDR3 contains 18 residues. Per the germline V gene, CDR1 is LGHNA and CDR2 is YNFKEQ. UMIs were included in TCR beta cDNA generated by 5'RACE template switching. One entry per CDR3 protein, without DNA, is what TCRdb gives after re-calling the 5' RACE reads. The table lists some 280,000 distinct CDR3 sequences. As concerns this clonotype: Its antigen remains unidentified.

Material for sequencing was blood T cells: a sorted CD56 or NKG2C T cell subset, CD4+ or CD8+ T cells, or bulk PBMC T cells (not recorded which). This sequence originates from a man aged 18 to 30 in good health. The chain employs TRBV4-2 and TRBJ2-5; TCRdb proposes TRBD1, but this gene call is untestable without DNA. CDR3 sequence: CASSQVSIFGADLETQYF.